This T cell receptor beta chain was sequenced during a study of blood T cell repertoires in COVID-19. Sequencing was performed with immunoSEQ multiplex PCR; in TCRdb, only in-frame clones are kept and a portion is missing. The profile shows roughly 47,000 clones, 80% to 90% of them singletons. The CDR3 is 13 amino acids. Between the trimmed V and J ends, which lost 0 bases and 7 bases, there was a span of 7 bases. CDR1 and CDR2 (germline): LGHNA, YSLEER. The receptor was isolated from a man in his fifties with acute or convalescent COVID-19. The source material was peripheral blood. The rearrangement uses TRBV4-3 and TRBJ1-5; unclear D gene. The CDR3 sequence is CASSQDRGQPQHF. The CDR3 DNA reads TGCGCCAGCAGCCAAGATAGAGGCCAGCCCCAGCATTTT.